The T cell receptor beta chain described here comes from a study of blood T cell repertoires in COVID-19. The wider study: Spain, Italy and the United States supplied samples that represented acute and convalescent COVID-19. T cells, B-cell-depleted T cells, or PBMCs provided the cDNA or gDNA that served as material.

In the original workflow: Nucleated cell number was recorded as an estimate derived from reference gene primer amplification. Assay: immunoSEQ multiplex PCR; the TCRdb copy retains only in-frame clones and omits some. V, J and clone size were drawn from that table, and D and trimming were deduced from the DNA. The profile covers 140,000 or so clones, with about 86% appearing a single time and around 8.4% taken by the ten largest. Germline trimming cut 5 bases from V and 8 bases from J; bases unmatched to any gene: 10. The CDR3 runs to 14 residues. The V gene's germline CDR1 is MDHEN and CDR2 SYDVKM. The chain is built from TRBV28 and TRBJ2-7; the match to TRBD1 covers 9 bases. The sequenced material came from peripheral blood. The TCR originated in a human donor in a cohort sampled during active COVID-19. The CDR3 DNA reads as TGTGCCAGCAGTCTACGACAGGGGGATGAACAGCAGTACTTC. Protein: CASSLRQGDEQQYF.